These 32 T cell receptor beta chains originate from one sample sequenced in a study of PD-L1 blockade in urothelial cancer. The time point was: pretreatment peripheral blood. Measured with immunoSEQ multiplex PCR; TCRdb has only the in-frame clones, and not every one. The table has more than 90,000 clones, roughly 91% seen once. Specimen: PBMCs, collected around atezolizumab (anti-PD-L1) treatment. The receptors derive from a man aged 55 to 70 with urothelial cancer.

The rearrangement joins TRBV27 to TRBJ2-3; possible D gene TRBD2, 6 bases. V lost 0 bases and J 0 bases, leaving 16 bases between the germline ends. The CDR3 is 18 residues long. Per germline, CDR1 MNHEY and CDR2 SMNVEV (reference sequence). CDR3 DNA sequence: TGTGCCAGCAGTTTATCCCCCCCGGGGGTCTCTAGCACAGATACGCAGTATTTT. Translated, it gives CASSLSPPGVSSTDTQYF.

This clone was detected only once. V gene TRBV29-1 combines with J gene TRBJ2-3; 16 bases match TRBD2. V shed 7 bases, J shed 1 base, and the junction held 8 bases outside the gene matches. Germline CDR1 SQVTM, CDR2 ANQGSEA. This CDR3 has 17 amino acids. In DNA form, the CDR3 reads TGCAGCGCGGGACCTGGGACTAGCGGGAGGGGCACAGATACGCAGTATTTT. This encodes CSAGPGTSGRGTDTQYF.

The rearrangement joins TRBV7-2 to TRBJ1-6; possibly TRBD1 for D (6 bases). This CDR3 region has 14 residues. Between the trimmed V and J ends, which lost 3 bases and 5 bases, there was a span of 8 bases. CDR1 and CDR2 from the germline V gene are SGHTA and FQGNSA. CDR3 sequence: CASSLQGNNSPLHF. DNA of the CDR3: TGTGCCAGCAGCTTGCAGGGGAATAATTCACCCCTCCACTTT.

This chain links TRBV30 with TRBJ2-7; the match to TRBD1 covers 9 bases. Per germline, CDR1 GTSNPN and CDR2 SVGIG (reference sequence). The CDR3 is made up of 14 amino acids. The V and J ends lost 5 bases and 3 bases, in that order; junction bases with no gene match: 8. In DNA, the CDR3 is TGTGCCTGGGCGGGGACAGGGAACGGCTACGAGCAGTACTTC. As protein: CAWAGTGNGYEQYF. Full variable domain (missing parts from reference TRBV30 and TRBJ2-7): SQTIHQWPATLVQPVGSPLSLECTVEGTSNPNLYWYRQAAGRGLQLLFYSVGIGQISSEVPQNLSASRPQDRQFILSSKKLLLSDSGFYLCAWAGTGNGYEQYFGPGTRLTVT.

The chain recombines TRBV6-5 with TRBJ2-7; D possibly corresponds to TRBD2 (5 bases). Trimming left V 7 bases short and J 6 bases short, with 16 bases between. The CDR3 has 13 residues. The germline V gene encodes CDR1 MNHEY and CDR2 SVGAGI. The CDR3: CASIVEGTGEQYF. In DNA, the CDR3 is TGTGCCAGCATCGTCGAGGGCACGGGCGAGCAGTACTTC.

The rearrangement uses TRBV20-1 and TRBJ2-1, with TRBD2 matching over 8 bases. Per the germline V gene, CDR1 is DFQATT and CDR2 is SNEGSKA (reference sequence). CDR3 length equals 11 residues. V was pared by 5 bases and J by 10 bases, with 4 bases of the junction left unmatched. This CDR3 reads CSAFRGGEQFF. The DNA for the CDR3 is TGCAGTGCTTTCCGGGGGGGGGAGCAGTTCTTC.

For the CDR3, the DNA is TGCGCCAGCAGCCAAAAAAGGAGTTCAGAGACCCAGTACTTC. It codes for CASSQKRSSETQYF. The chain is built from TRBV4-1 and TRBJ2-5; D gene unclear. V lost 2 bases and J lost 4, with 11 bases in between. CDR3 length: 14 amino acids. CDR1 and CDR2 from the germline V gene are MGHRA and YSYEKL.

The V gene is TRBV6-6, the J gene TRBJ2-5, with 9 bases fitting TRBD2. Germline V gene data show CDR1 as MNHNY and CDR2 as SVGAGI (reference sequence). The V and J ends lost 4 bases and 5 bases, in that order; junction bases with no gene match: 8. The CDR3 has 15 amino acids. The CDR3 DNA reads as TGTGCCAGCAGTTCGGGTAGCGGGGGCTTGGAGACCCAGTACTTC. Residues: CASSSGSGGLETQYF.

This rearrangement joins TRBV7-9 to TRBJ2-3, with TRBD2 matching over 8 bases. Germline CDR1 reads SEHNR; CDR2 reads FQNEAQ (reference sequence). The CDR3 is made up of 15 amino acids. V lost 1 base, J lost 2 bases, and 2 bases stayed unmatched. CDR3 sequence reads: CASSLDGGDTDTQYF. CDR3 sequence (DNA): TGTGCCAGCAGCTTAGACGGGGGGGACACAGATACGCAGTATTTT.

This chain connects TRBV5-1 to TRBJ2-3, with D possibly TRBD2 on 6 matching bases. This CDR3 comprises 17 residues. Trimming took 0 bases from V and 0 from J, leaving 14 bases between them. CDR1 and CDR2 (germline): SGHRS, YFSETQ. The CDR3 loop reads CASSLAAGPISTDTQYF. CDR3 in DNA: TGCGCCAGCAGCTTGGCGGCGGGGCCGATAAGCACAGATACGCAGTATTTT.

The genes are TRBV5-4 and TRBJ2-1, with 12 nucleotides matching TRBD2. V shed 3 bases, J shed 9 bases, and the junction held 7 bases outside the gene matches. The CDR3 is 15 amino acids. CDR1 and CDR2 (germline): SGHNT, YYREEE (reference sequence). CDR3 in amino acids: CASSSWTSGVGEQFF. CDR3 in DNA: TGTGCCAGCAGCTCTTGGACTAGCGGGGTCGGTGAGCAGTTCTTC.

The gene calls are TRBV5-5 and TRBJ1-5; perhaps TRBD1 as D (6 bases). Trimming shortened V by 4 bases and J by 7 bases, and 9 bases separated the two germline ends. Germline V gene sequence: CDR1 SGHKS, CDR2 YYEKEE (reference sequence). The CDR3 is made up of 12 amino acids. CDR3 nucleotide sequence: TGTGCCAGCAGCATTGACAGGCAGCCCCAGCATTTT. It translates to CASSIDRQPQHF.

The chain carries TRBV5-1 and TRBJ2-7; 8 bases line up with TRBD1. The junction had 10 bases not matched to a gene; V was cut back by 6 bases and J by 5 bases. Germline lookup yields CDR1 SGHRS and CDR2 YFSETQ. The CDR3 runs 14 residues. The CDR3 nucleotides are TGCGCCAGCAAGTTAGGACAGGGTATCCACGAGCAGTACTTC. Protein product: CASKLGQGIHEQYF. Full variable domain (missing parts from reference TRBV5-1 and TRBJ2-7): KAGVTQTPRYLIKTRGQQVTLSCSPISGHRSVSWYQQTPGQGLQFLFEYFSETQRNKGNFPGRFSGRQFSNSRSEMNVSTLELGDSALYLCASKLGQGIHEQYFGPGTRLTVT.

The sample holds many counts of this clone. The genes are TRBV15 and TRBJ1-5; TRBD1 might be the D (5 bases). V shed 1 base and J shed 5 bases, with 12 bases lying between them. Germline-derived CDR1 and CDR2 are LNHNV and YYDKDF (reference sequence). The CDR3 contains 15 residues. As DNA, the CDR3 is TGTGCCACCAGCAGAGGATTGGACACATATCAGCCCCAGCATTTT. Translating it yields CATSRGLDTYQPQHF. Full variable domain (rest looked up from reference TRBV15 and TRBJ1-5): DAMVIQNPRYQVTQFGKPVTLSCSQTLNHNVMYWYQQKSSQAPKLLFHYYDKDFNNEADTPDNFQSRRPNTSFCFLDIRSPGLGDTAMYLCATSRGLDTYQPQHFGDGTRLSIL.

This sequence joins TRBV5-1 and TRBJ2-2; 9 bases match TRBD2. After removal of 5 bases from V and 6 bases from J, the junction contained 8 bases not matched to a gene. Germline CDR1 is SGHRS and CDR2 is YFSETQ. The CDR3 sequence is 15 residues long. The CDR3 loop is CASSRIAGASGELFF. The CDR3 coding sequence is TGCGCCAGCAGTAGGATAGCGGGGGCGTCCGGGGAGCTGTTTTTT.

The chain uses TRBV28 and TRBJ2-3, with D possibly being TRBD2 (6 bases). The germline gives CDR1 MDHEN, CDR2 SYDVKM. The length of the CDR3 is 13 residues. V gave up 7 bases and J gave up 4 bases, with 12 bases separating them. This CDR3 reads CASTQSGADTQYF. CDR3 bases: TGTGCCAGCACCCAGTCGGGGGCAGATACGCAGTATTTT.

V is TRBV7-9 and J is TRBJ1-1; D might be TRBD1 (6 bases). CDR1 SEHNR and CDR2 FQNEAQ come from the germline V gene (reference sequence). Trimming shortened V by 5 bases and J by 2 bases, and 12 bases separated the two germline ends. The CDR3 loop spans 14 amino acids. Written as DNA, the CDR3 is TGTGCCAGCAGCCGAGGGGGAATAAACACTGAAGCTTTCTTT. Protein product: CASSRGGINTEAFF.

The CDR3 DNA is TGTGCCAGCTCACCCCGGGACAGGGGAGGGTACGAGCAGTACTTC. It yields the protein CASSPRDRGGYEQYF. The V and J genes are TRBV18 and TRBJ2-7; TRBD1 agrees at 10 bases. Germline trimming cut 3 bases from V and 4 bases from J; bases unmatched to any gene: 6. This CDR3 is 15 amino acids long. CDR1 KGHSH and CDR2 LQKENI come from the germline V gene.

The chain has TRBV6-6 and TRBJ2-1; 11 positions match TRBD2. The trim removed 6 bases at V and 6 bases at J, leaving 10 bases unmatched. The germline V gene has CDR1 MNHNY and CDR2 SVGAGI (reference sequence). The CDR3 has 16 residues. The CDR3 spells CASRQPGLAVLNEQFF. Here the CDR3 DNA reads TGTGCCAGCAGACAACCGGGACTAGCGGTACTCAATGAGCAGTTCTTC.

The chain combines TRBV5-1 with TRBJ2-5; 9 bases are a match to TRBD1. This CDR3 is 14 amino acids long. With 3 bases clipped from V and 5 bases from J, the junction kept 5 bases outside the gene matches. Germline CDR1 is SGHRS and CDR2 is YFSETQ. CDR3 sequence reads: CASSWGQGLETQYF. CDR3 DNA: TGCGCCAGCAGCTGGGGACAGGGTCTCGAGACCCAGTACTTC.

The chain combines TRBV7-2 with TRBJ1-6; D not resolved. The length of the CDR3 is 15 residues. Trimming left V 0 bases short and J 7 bases short, with 10 bases between. Germline loops: CDR1 SGHTA, CDR2 FQGNSA. The CDR3 DNA sequence: TGTGCCAGCAGCTTAGCATTGGGCCGGAATTCACCCCTCCACTTT. Its protein is CASSLALGRNSPLHF.

This chain connects TRBV5-1 to TRBJ2-7, with D possibly being TRBD1 (5 bases). The CDR3 totals 13 residues. V was cut by 1 base and J by 1 base, with 6 bases left in between. The germline gives CDR1 SGHRS, CDR2 YFSETQ. The CDR3 DNA reads TGCGCCAGCAGCTTGCAGGGTTCCTACGAGCAGTACTTC. Protein: CASSLQGSYEQYF.

The CDR3: CASSLGGEQYF. The CDR3 DNA follows: TGTGCCAGCAGTTTGGGCGGGGAGCAGTACTTC. This chain joins TRBV28 and TRBJ2-7; TRBD2 is a possible D gene (5 bases). V shed 3 bases and J shed 7 bases, with 7 bases lying between them. The CDR3 contains 11 residues. Germline V gene sequence: CDR1 MDHEN, CDR2 SYDVKM.

The CDR3 sequence: CASSSMDRVKTQYF. The CDR3, as DNA: TGTGCCAGCAGTTCCATGGACAGGGTAAAGACCCAGTACTTC. The rearrangement links TRBV6-6 to TRBJ2-5, with 8 bases matching TRBD1. Per germline, CDR1 MNHNY and CDR2 SVGAGI (reference sequence). The CDR3 covers 14 residues. After removal of 4 bases from V and 6 bases from J, the junction contained 7 bases not matched to a gene.

The chain combines TRBV19 with TRBJ2-1, with 12 bases aligning to TRBD2. The CDR3 loop spans 19 amino acids. The germline CDR1 and CDR2 sequences are LNHDA and SQIVND (reference sequence). V shed 3 bases and J 4 bases; nucleotides not matched to a gene: 13. CDR3 bases: TGTGCCAGTAGTATTGGAAGACTAGCGGGAGCTCCGGGGTACAATGAGCAGTTCTTC. This codes for CASSIGRLAGAPGYNEQFF.

This chain connects TRBV27 to TRBJ2-5; D call uncertain. The CDR3 runs 13 residues. V lost 5 bases to trimming and J lost 4 bases, with 11 bases between them. Germline V lookup: CDR1 MNHEY, CDR2 SMNVEV (reference sequence). CDR3 coding DNA: TGTGCCAGCAGTCCCCACGGGTCAGAGACCCAGTACTTC. This translates into CASSPHGSETQYF.

The gene calls are TRBV5-1 and TRBJ2-5, with D hard to call. CDR3 length: 12 residues. In germline, CDR1 is SGHRS, CDR2 YFSETQ. V shed 5 bases and J shed 5 bases, with 10 bases lying between them. CDR3 sequence (DNA): TGCGCCAGCAGAGAGTCGTTTGAGACCCAGTACTTC. It encodes CASRESFETQYF.

CDR3 coding DNA: TGTGCCAGCAGCCTAGGACTAGAGTATGAGACCCAGTACTTC. Its translation is CASSLGLEYETQYF. The chain is built from TRBV7-2 and TRBJ2-5, with TRBD2 matching 7 bases. Germline CDR1 is SGHTA and CDR2 is FQGNSA. With V trimmed by 5 bases and J by 5 bases, 8 bases remained unmatched. The CDR3 has 14 residues.

The chain recombines TRBV27 with TRBJ2-3; TRBD2 might be the D (5 bases). The length of the CDR3 is 15 residues. V was clipped by 3 bases and J by 1 base, with 11 bases between them. Germline V CDR1 and CDR2: MNHEY, SMNVEV (reference sequence). This chain's CDR3 is CASSFKPLGTDTQYF. DNA of the CDR3: TGTGCCAGCAGTTTCAAGCCACTAGGCACAGATACGCAGTATTTT.

This chain's CDR3 is CASLGGGNQPQHF. The CDR3 bases are TGTGCCAGCCTAGGGGGAGGCAATCAGCCCCAGCATTTT. V gene TRBV19 combines with J gene TRBJ1-5, with D possibly matching TRBD1 (6 bases). There are 13 residues in the CDR3. Per germline, CDR1 LNHDA and CDR2 SQIVND (reference sequence). The ends were cut back, 9 bases at V and 2 bases at J, with 11 bases in the middle.

V is TRBV15 and J is TRBJ1-2; a possible D gene is TRBD1 (6 bases). Trimming removed 2 bases at V and 4 bases at J, with 8 bases between. Germline V lookup: CDR1 LNHNV, CDR2 YYDKDF (reference sequence). This CDR3 comprises 13 residues. CDR3 region: CATSRPGAYGYTF. CDR3 bases: TGTGCCACCAGCAGACCAGGGGCCTATGGCTACACCTTC.

The rearrangement uses TRBV10-3 and TRBJ1-4, with D possibly matching TRBD1 (5 bases). V lost 9 bases and J 5 bases, leaving 16 bases between the germline ends. Germline V gene sequence: CDR1 ENHRY, CDR2 SYGVKD. This CDR3 has 14 residues. Here the CDR3 DNA reads TGTGCCATTTCTATCGGGGGTTTGAATGAAAAACTGTTTTTT. Amino acids: CAISIGGLNEKLFF.